A single sample is the source of the 11 T cell receptor beta chains below, sequenced in a study of graft-versus-host responses after intestinal transplantation. The repertoire was sequenced with immunoSEQ multiplex PCR; TCRdb's copy has only in-frame clones and lacks some. The sample holds under 100,000 clones, more than 80% seen once. The material was PBMCs, obtained about 460 days after intestinal transplant. Receptors originate from a human patient who received an intestinal transplant, so some T cells may come from the graft donor.

This clone was picked up one time. V and J are TRBV27 and TRBJ2-2; 8 bases match TRBD2. This CDR3 is built from 16 residues. The trim removed 3 bases at V and 4 bases at J, leaving 7 bases unmatched. CDR1 is MNHEY, CDR2 SMNVEV, per germline (reference sequence). Written as DNA, the CDR3 is TGTGCCAGCAGTTTGCAGCGGGGGAGCGGCACCGGGGAGCTGTTTTTT. This codes for CASSLQRGSGTGELFF.

The chain carries TRBV29-1 and TRBJ1-1; perhaps TRBD1 as D (6 bases). Trimming took off 6 bases at V and 6 bases at J, with 20 bases between the two ends. The CDR3 consists of 14 residues. Germline V gives CDR1 SQVTM, CDR2 ANQGSEA. DNA of the CDR3: TGCAGCGTGTCCCGACAGGTTGTTTCAGCTGAAGCTTTCTTT. As protein: CSVSRQVVSAEAFF.

The genes are TRBV6-6 and TRBJ2-1; D ambiguous. The V end lost 2 bases, the J end lost 15 bases, and 14 bases lay between the germline ends. CDR1 MNHNY and CDR2 SVGAGI come from the germline V gene (reference sequence). This CDR3 region has 12 residues. CDR3 protein: CASSYHVRPSFF. In DNA form, the CDR3 reads TGTGCCAGCAGTTACCACGTTCGCCCCTCGTTCTTC.

V gene TRBV7-2 combines with J gene TRBJ1-2; 8 bases are shared with TRBD1. This CDR3 is built from 15 residues. Trimming cost V 3 bases and J 8 bases; bases outside gene matches: 11. Germline CDR1 SGHTA, CDR2 FQGNSA. DNA for the CDR3: TGTGCCAGCAGCTTCGCAGGGGGCTCTGTCGAGGGCTACACCTTC. It codes for CASSFAGGSVEGYTF.

This rearrangement joins TRBV7-6 to TRBJ2-5; 8 positions match TRBD2. The J call is uncertain, as TRBJ2-7 better fits the DNA end. Germline CDR1 SGHVS, CDR2 FNYEAQ. This CDR3 contains 14 residues. The CDR3 region is CASSLWAAGGEQYF. In DNA form, the CDR3 reads TGTGCCAGCAGCTTGTGGGCGGCGGGAGGCGAGCAGTACTTC.

The chain has TRBV13 and TRBJ1-2, with D perhaps TRBD1 (6 bases). Germline lookup yields CDR1 PRHDT and CDR2 FYEKMQ (reference sequence). The CDR3 extends over 14 amino acids. The ends were cut back, 4 bases at V and 2 bases at J, with 11 bases in the middle. CDR3 residues: CASSSRQANYGYTF. The CDR3 region has the DNA TGTGCCAGCAGCTCGAGACAGGCCAACTATGGCTACACCTTC. Supplemented by reference TRBV13 and TRBJ1-2, the full variable domain reads AAGVIQSPRHLIKEKRETATLKCYPIPRHDTVYWYQQGPGQDPQFLISFYEKMQSDKGSIPDRFSAQQFSDYHSELNMSSLELGDSALYFCASSSRQANYGYTFGSGTRLTVV.

The genes are TRBV10-2 and TRBJ1-4; D is unclear. Trimming removed 5 bases at V and 8 bases at J, with 21 bases between. Germline CDR1 is WSHSY and CDR2 is SAAADI. The CDR3 spans 16 residues. The CDR3 region has the DNA TGCGCCAGCAGTTCGTCTTCCGGGATCTTGAGAGAAAAACTGTTTTTT. Protein product: CASSSSSGILREKLFF.

The V and J genes are TRBV18 and TRBJ2-3; maybe TRBD2 (6 bases). The CDR3 is 17 residues long. V gave up 2 bases and J gave up 0 bases, with 15 bases separating them. Germline V gene sequence: CDR1 KGHSH, CDR2 LQKENI. CDR3 loop: CASSPGLPRPSTDTQYF. The CDR3 DNA sequence: TGTGCCAGCTCACCAGGACTACCCAGACCTAGCACAGATACGCAGTATTTT.

This rearrangement joins TRBV7-3 to TRBJ2-2, with D hard to call. In germline, CDR1 is SGHTA, CDR2 FQGTGA. V was pared by 7 bases and J by 5 bases, with 11 bases between. CDR3 length: 13 residues. The CDR3 sequence is CASTDTRTGELFF. Here the CDR3 DNA reads TGTGCCAGCACCGATACCAGGACCGGGGAGCTGTTTTTT.

The chain couples TRBV2 to TRBJ1-5; D is undetermined. The CDR3 is made up of 14 amino acids. Germline lookup yields CDR1 SNHLY and CDR2 FYNNEI. Trimming took 8 bases from V and 0 from J, leaving 11 bases between them. CDR3 region: CASEAGNSNQPQHF. CDR3 bases: TGTGCCAGCGAGGCGGGTAATAGCAATCAGCCCCAGCATTTT.

This chain joins TRBV6-5 and TRBJ2-7, with D possibly matching TRBD2 (5 bases). The CDR3 runs to 13 residues. Germline V gene data show CDR1 as MNHEY and CDR2 as SVGAGI. The ends were cut back, 2 bases at V and 2 bases at J, with 7 bases in the middle. Here the CDR3 reads CASSYSGPYEQYF. The CDR3 DNA sequence: TGTGCCAGCAGTTACAGCGGTCCCTACGAGCAGTACTTC.